This T cell receptor beta chain was retrieved from a study of graft-versus-host responses after intestinal transplantation. Across the study: Every recipient underwent anti-thymocyte globulin induction, then tacrolimus and steroids for about three years.

The CDR3 contains 12 residues. The J segment lost 4 bases and the V segment lost 6 bases, leaving 2 bases of the junction unmatched. CDR1 and CDR2 (germline): SQVTM, ANQGSEA. TCRdb's table, derived via immunoSEQ multiplex PCR, lists solely in-frame clones and lacks some. The table shows around 71,000 clones, with more than 90% occurring only once. The clonotype was recovered from a human patient who received an intestinal transplant, so some T cells may come from the graft donor. The specimen was bone marrow, collected 734 days after intestinal transplantation. The chain recombines TRBV29-1 with TRBJ1-1; 10 nucleotides match TRBD1. DNA for the CDR3: TGCAGCGTCCGGACAGGGGGCACTGAAGCTTTCTTT. As protein: CSVRTGGTEAFF.